This TCR beta chain was obtained from a study of CD8 T cells in Susac syndrome. RNA, at roughly 0.45 to 1 ug, was reverse transcribed with random hexamers. Each CDR3 protein gets one entry after TCRdb re-called the immunoSEQ multiplex PCR reads with MiXCR. Among just over 300,000 distinct CDR3 sequences listed, 90% to 95% were seen once. Germline V CDR1 and CDR2: SEHNR, FQNEAQ (reference sequence). V shed 0 bases and J shed 4 bases, with 6 bases lying between them. CDR3 length: 13 residues. This receptor was taken from a human donor with multiple sclerosis. The sample comprised CD4+ T cells from PBMCs. The V gene is TRBV7-9, the J gene TRBJ1-1, with unresolved D. CDR3 bases: TGTGCCAGCAGCTTAGCGATGGCCACTGAAGCTTTCTTT. Encoded protein: CASSLAMATEAFF.